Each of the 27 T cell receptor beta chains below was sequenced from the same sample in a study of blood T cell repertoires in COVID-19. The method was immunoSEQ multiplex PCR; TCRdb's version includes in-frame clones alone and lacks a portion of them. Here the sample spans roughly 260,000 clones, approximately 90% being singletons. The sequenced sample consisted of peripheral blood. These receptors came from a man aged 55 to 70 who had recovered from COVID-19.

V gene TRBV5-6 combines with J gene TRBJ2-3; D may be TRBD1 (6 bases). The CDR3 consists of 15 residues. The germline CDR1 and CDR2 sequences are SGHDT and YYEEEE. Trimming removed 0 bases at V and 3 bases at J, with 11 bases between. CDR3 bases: TGTGCCAGCAGCTTGGCCGGGACATTAACAGATACGCAGTATTTT. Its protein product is CASSLAGTLTDTQYF.

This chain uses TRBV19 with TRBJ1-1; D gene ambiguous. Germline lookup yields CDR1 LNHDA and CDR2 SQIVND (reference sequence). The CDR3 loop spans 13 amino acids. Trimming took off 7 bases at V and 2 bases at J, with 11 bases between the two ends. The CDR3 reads CASTSGRNTEAFF. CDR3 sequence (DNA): TGTGCCAGTACGAGTGGGAGAAACACTGAAGCTTTCTTT.

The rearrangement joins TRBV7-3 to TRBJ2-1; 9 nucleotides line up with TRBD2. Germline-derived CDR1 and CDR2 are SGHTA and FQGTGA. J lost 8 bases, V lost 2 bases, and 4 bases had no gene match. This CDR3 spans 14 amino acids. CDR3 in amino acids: CASSLQRGAYEQFF. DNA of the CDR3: TGTGCCAGCAGCTTACAGCGGGGGGCCTATGAGCAGTTCTTC.

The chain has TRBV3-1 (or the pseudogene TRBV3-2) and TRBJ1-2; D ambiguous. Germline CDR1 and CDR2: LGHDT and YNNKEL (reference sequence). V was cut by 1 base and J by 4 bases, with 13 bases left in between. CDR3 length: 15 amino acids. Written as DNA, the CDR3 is TGTGCCAGCAGCCAAGCCCCAGGATTGGCCTATGGCTACACCTTC. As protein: CASSQAPGLAYGYTF.

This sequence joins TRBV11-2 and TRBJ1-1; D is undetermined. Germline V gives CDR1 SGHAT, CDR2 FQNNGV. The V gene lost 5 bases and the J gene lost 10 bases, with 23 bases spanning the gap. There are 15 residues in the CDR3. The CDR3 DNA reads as TGTGCCAGCAGCCTTTTTTGGGCCCCAGAGGGAGGAGCTTTCTTT. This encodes CASSLFWAPEGGAFF.

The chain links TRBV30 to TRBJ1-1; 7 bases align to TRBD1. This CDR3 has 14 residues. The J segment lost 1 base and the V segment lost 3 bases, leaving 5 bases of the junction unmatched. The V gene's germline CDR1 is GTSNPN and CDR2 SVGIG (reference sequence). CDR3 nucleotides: TGTGCCTGGAGGGAGACAGGGAAGAACACTGAAGCTTTCTTT. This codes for CAWRETGKNTEAFF.

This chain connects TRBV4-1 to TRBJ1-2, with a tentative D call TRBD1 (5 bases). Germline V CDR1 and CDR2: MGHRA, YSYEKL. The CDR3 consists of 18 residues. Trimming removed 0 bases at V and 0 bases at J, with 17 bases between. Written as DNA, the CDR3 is TGCGCCAGCAGCCAAGATCGGCCAACCGTGGGGCCTAACTATGGCTACACCTTC. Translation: CASSQDRPTVGPNYGYTF.

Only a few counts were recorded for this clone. CDR3 residues: CATSDPGTGRNEQFF. The CDR3 DNA reads as TGTGCCACCAGTGACCCAGGGACAGGGAGGAATGAGCAGTTCTTC. This rearrangement joins TRBV24-1 to TRBJ2-1; 9 nucleotides align to TRBD1. V lost 4 bases, J lost 7 bases, and 7 bases stayed unmatched. The CDR3 totals 15 residues. The germline CDR1 and CDR2 sequences are KGHDR and SFDVKD.

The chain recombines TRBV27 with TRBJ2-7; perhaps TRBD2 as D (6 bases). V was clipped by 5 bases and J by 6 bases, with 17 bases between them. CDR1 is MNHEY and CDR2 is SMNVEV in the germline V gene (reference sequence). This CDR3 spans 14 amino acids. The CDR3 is CASSTALATGEQYF. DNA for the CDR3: TGTGCCAGCAGTACGGCACTAGCTACGGGCGAGCAGTACTTC.

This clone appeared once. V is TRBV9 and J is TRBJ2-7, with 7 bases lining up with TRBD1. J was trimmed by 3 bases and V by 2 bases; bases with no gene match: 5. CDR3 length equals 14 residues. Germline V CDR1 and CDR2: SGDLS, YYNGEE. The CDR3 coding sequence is TGTGCCAGCAGCGTGGGCCGGGACAGCTACGAGCAGTACTTC. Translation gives CASSVGRDSYEQYF.

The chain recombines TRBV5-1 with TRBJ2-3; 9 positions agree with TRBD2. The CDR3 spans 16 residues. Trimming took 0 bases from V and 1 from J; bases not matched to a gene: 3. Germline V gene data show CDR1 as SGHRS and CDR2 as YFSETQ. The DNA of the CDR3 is TGCGCCAGCAGCTTGGGTCCTAGCGGGGGCACAGATACGCAGTATTTT. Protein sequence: CASSLGPSGGTDTQYF.

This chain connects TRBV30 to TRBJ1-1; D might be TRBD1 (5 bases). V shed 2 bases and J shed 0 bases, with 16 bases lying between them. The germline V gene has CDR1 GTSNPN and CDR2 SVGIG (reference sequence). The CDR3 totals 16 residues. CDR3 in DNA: TGTGCCTGGAGTCCCCACCAAGGGGTTCTGAACACTGAAGCTTTCTTT. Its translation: CAWSPHQGVLNTEAFF.

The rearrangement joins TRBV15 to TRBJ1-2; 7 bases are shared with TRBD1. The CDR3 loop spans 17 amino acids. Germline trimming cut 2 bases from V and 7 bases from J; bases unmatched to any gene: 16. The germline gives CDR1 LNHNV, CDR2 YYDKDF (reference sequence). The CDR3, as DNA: TGTGCCACCAGCAGAACTAAGACAGGGAGTAGCGCTGGTGGCTACACCTTC. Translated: CATSRTKTGSSAGGYTF.

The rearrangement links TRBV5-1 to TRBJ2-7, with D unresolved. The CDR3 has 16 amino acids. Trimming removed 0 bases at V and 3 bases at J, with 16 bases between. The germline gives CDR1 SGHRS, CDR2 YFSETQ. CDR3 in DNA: TGCGCCAGCAGCTTGGCACTGACCGGAGTTAGCTACGAGCAGTACTTC. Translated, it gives CASSLALTGVSYEQYF. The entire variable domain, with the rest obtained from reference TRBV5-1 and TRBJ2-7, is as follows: KAGVTQTPRYLIKTRGQQVTLSCSPISGHRSVSWYQQTPGQGLQFLFEYFSETQRNKGNFPGRFSGRQFSNSRSEMNVSTLELGDSALYLCASSLALTGVSYEQYFGPGTRLTVT.

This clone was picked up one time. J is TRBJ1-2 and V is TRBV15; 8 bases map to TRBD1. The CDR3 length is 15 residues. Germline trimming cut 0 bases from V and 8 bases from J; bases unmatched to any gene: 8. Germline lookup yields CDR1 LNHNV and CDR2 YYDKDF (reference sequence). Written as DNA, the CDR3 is TGTGCCACCAGCAGAGATGGGGACAGGAGTAGGGGCTACACCTTC. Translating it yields CATSRDGDRSRGYTF.

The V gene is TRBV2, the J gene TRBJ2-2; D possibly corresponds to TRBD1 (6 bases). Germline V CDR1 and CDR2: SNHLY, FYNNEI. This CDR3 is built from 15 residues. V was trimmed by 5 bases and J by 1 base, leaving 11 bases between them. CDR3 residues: CASSRKTGNTGELFF. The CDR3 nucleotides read TGTGCCAGCAGTCGAAAGACAGGGAACACCGGGGAGCTGTTTTTT.

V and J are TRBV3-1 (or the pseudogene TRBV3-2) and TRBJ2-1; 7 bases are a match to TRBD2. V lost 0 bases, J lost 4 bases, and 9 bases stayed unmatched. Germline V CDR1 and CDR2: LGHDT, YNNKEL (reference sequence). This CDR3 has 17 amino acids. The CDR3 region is CASSQEGAAGSYNEQFF. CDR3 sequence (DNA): TGTGCCAGCAGCCAAGAAGGAGCAGCGGGGTCTTACAATGAGCAGTTCTTC.

The CDR3 sequence: CASSAPRKNTEAFF. The CDR3 bases are TGTGCCAGCAGTGCCCCCAGGAAGAACACTGAAGCTTTCTTT. The genes are TRBV27 and TRBJ1-1; D not certain. V lost 5 bases, J lost 1 base, and 11 bases lay in between. This CDR3 has 14 residues. Germline V gene data show CDR1 as MNHEY and CDR2 as SMNVEV (reference sequence).

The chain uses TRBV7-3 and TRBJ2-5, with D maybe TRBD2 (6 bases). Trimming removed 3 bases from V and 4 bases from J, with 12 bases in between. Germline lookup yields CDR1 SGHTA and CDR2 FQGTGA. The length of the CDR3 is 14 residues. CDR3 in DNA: TGTGCCAGCAGCTTGGGACTCTTGGGAGAGACCCAGTACTTC. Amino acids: CASSLGLLGETQYF.

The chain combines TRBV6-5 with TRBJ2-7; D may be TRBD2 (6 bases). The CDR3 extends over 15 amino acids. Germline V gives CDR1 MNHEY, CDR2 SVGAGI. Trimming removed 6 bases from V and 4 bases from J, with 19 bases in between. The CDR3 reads CASRTPRGTLYEQYF. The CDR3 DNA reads TGTGCCAGCAGAACCCCCCGGGGGACCCTTTACGAGCAGTACTTC.

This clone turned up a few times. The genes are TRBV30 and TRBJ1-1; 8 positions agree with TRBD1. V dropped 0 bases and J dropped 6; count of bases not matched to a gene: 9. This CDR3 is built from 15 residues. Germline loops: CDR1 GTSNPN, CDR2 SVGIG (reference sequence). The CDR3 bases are TGTGCCTGGAGTGTGGTACAGGGGGGATTCGCTGAAGCTTTCTTT. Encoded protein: CAWSVVQGGFAEAFF.

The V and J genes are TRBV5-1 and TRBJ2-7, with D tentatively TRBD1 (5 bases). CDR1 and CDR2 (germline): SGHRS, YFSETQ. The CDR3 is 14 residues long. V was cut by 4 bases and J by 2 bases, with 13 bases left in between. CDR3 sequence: CASSPPGNPYEQYF. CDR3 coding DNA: TGCGCCAGCAGCCCCCCAGGGAACCCCTACGAGCAGTACTTC.

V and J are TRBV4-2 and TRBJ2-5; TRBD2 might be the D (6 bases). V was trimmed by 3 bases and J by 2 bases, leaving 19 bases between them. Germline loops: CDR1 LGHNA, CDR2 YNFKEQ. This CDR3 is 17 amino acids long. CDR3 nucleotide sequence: TGTGCCAGCAGCCAGTATACCGGGGGTCGACGGCAAGAGACCCAGTACTTC. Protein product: CASSQYTGGRRQETQYF.

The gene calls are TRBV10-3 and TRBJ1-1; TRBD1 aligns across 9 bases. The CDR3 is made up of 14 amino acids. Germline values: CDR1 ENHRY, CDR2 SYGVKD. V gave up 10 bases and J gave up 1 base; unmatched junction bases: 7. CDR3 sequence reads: CASGDRVSNTEAFF. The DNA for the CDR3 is TGTGCCAGCGGGGACAGGGTGTCGAACACTGAAGCTTTCTTT.

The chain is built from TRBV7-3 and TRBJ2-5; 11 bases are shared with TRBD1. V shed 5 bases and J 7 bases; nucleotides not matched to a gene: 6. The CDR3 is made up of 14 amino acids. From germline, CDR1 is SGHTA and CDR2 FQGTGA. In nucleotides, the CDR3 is TGTGCCAGCAGCGACGGACAGGGGGCGTGGACCCAGTACTTC. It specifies CASSDGQGAWTQYF.

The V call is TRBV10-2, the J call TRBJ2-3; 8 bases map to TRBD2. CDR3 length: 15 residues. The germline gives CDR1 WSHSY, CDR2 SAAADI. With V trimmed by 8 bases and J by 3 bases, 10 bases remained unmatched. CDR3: CASYPGGAGTDTQYF. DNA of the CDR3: TGCGCCAGCTACCCCGGGGGGGCCGGGACAGATACGCAGTATTTT.

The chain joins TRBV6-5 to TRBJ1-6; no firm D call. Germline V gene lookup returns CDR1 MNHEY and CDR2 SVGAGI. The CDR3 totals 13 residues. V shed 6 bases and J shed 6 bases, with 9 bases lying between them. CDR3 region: CASRGILNSPLHF. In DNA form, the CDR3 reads TGTGCCAGCAGGGGCATTCTTAATTCACCCCTCCACTTT.